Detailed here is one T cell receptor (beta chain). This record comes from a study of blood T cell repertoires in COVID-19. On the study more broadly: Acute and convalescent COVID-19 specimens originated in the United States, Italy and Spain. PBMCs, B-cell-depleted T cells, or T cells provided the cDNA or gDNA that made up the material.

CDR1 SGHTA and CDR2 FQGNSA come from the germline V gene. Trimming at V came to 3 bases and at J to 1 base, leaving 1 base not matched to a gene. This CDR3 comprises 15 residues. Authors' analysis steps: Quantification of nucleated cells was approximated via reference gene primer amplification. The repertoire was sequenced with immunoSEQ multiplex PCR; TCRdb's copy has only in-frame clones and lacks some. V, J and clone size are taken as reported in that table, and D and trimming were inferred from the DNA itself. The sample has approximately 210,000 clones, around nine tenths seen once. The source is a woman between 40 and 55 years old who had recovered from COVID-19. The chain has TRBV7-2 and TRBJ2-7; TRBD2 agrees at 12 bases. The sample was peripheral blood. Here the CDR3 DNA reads TGTGCCAGCAGCTTGGGACTAGCGGGTTCCTACGAGCAGTACTTC. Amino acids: CASSLGLAGSYEQYF.